Detailed here is one TCR beta chain. Its recognized antigen is unknown. Qualities for individual bases were not recorded, and no much larger clone is one base off. These data come from a study of blood T cell repertoires in COVID-19 (dated by TCRdb to the early 2020s). Context from the whole study: Samples from collaborators originated in the United States, Italy and Spain and spanned both the acute and convalescent phases of COVID-19. The prospective study material was composed of cDNA or gDNA derived from T cells, B-cell-depleted T cells, or PBMCs. The dataset comprised deeply sampled blood TCRbeta repertoires from subjects exposed to, actively infected with, or recovered from COVID-19. The repertoires were released in a freely available public database meant as a resource for research on the immune response to SARS-CoV-2. The samples were drawn from the first 160 participants of the ongoing ImmuneRACE study and from 1,254 subjects provided by 6 global collaborators. The sample metadata nearly always contained a de-identified subject ID, COVID-19 status, age in years and sex. Where HLA class I and class II types were available, the types were taken from metadata supplied by the sample provider, not from assay-based typing. The paper's findings and limits, for the study overall: The amount of clinical and demographic metadata varied by source and participant and was provided uncurated.

TCRbeta CDR3 regions were amplified from genomic DNA using the immunoSEQ Assay, a bias-controlled multiplex PCR. On the authors' methods: Nucleated cell counts per sample were estimated from amplification of reference gene primers within the assay. To quantify the absolute abundance of each unique TCRbeta CDR3 rearrangement, sequence reads were collapsed and filtered. For each sample, productive Simpson clonality was calculated as the square root of Simpson's diversity index over productive rearrangements. This is the immuneACCESS table as TCRdb keeps it, with only in-frame sequences that have V and J called. A part of the clones is gone; compared with another copy, unresolved V genes explain less than half, and the rest is unexplained. The V and J calls and clone size were taken over from that table, and D and trimming were inferred from the DNA. The sample profile shows 210,000 or so clones; 80% of them were found once. 7.4% of the sample comes from the top ten.

Between the V and J ends, shortened by 3 bases and 6 bases respectively, the junction contains 14 bases. As encoded in the germline V gene, CDR1 is SNHLY while CDR2 is FYNNEI. The CDR3 runs 15 amino acids, cysteine and phenylalanine included. The DNA shown is the 45-base CDR3, in frame from base 1. Participants in the prospective study were enrolled through a virtual design, were aged about 18 to 100 years, and lived in 24 United States geographic areas. To assign participants to cohorts, the prospective study relied on clinical history that participants themselves reported in a screening survey and a study questionnaire. In the prospective study, whole blood, serum and a nasopharyngeal or oropharyngeal swab were collected from each participant by mobile phlebotomists. Participants in the prospective study had the option to provide additional blood draws and questionnaires over a roughly 2-month period. Prospective study blood samples were shipped either frozen or at room temperature before DNA extraction.

The sequence was obtained from a woman aged 40 to 50 with acute COVID-19. The V gene is TRBV2 and the J gene is TRBJ2-2; the D segment cannot be called with confidence. What was sequenced was PBMCs or T cells enriched from blood (not recorded which). The DNA sequence follows: TGTGCCAGCAGTGAGGTGCGGTATCCCTCCGGGGAGCTGTTTTTT. Translated, this is CASSEVRYPSGELFF.